This TCR beta chain was profiled in a study of blood T cell repertoires in COVID-19. Study-level background: Acute-phase and convalescent COVID-19 samples originated in the United States, Italy and Spain. Nucleic acid was either cDNA or gDNA, and it came from T cells, B-cell-depleted T cells, or PBMCs.

From germline, CDR1 is SQVTM and CDR2 ANQGSEA. With 6 bases clipped from V and 6 bases from J, the junction kept 8 bases outside the gene matches. The CDR3 has 13 residues. Original processing notes: Estimates of nucleated cell counts were drawn from the amplification of reference gene primers. The data were produced by immunoSEQ multiplex PCR, yet TCRdb's version contains in-frame clones alone and is incomplete. V and J calls and clone size are as listed in that table; D and trimming were resolved from the DNA. The repertoire holds 150,000 to 200,000 clones, with around 82% as singletons. V and J are TRBV29-1 and TRBJ2-7; TRBD1 matches at 10 bases. Sequencing input: peripheral blood. The TCR was taken from a human donor with acute or convalescent COVID-19. The donor label of this sample is uncertain. The CDR3 bases are TGCAGCGTAGGGACAGGGGCAATAGGCGAGCAGTACTTC. This encodes CSVGTGAIGEQYF.